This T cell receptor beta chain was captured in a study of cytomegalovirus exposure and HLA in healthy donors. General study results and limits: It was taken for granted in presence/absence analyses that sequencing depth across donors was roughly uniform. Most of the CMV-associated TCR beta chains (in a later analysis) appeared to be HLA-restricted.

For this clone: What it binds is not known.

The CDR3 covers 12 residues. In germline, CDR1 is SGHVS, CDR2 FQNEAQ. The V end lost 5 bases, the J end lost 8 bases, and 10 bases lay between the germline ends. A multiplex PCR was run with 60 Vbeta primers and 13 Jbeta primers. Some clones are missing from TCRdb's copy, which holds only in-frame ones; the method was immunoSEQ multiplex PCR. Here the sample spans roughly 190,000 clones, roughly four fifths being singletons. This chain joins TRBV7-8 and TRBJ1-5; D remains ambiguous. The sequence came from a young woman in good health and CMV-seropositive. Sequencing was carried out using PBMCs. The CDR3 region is CASSPLGEPQHF. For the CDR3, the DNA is TGTGCCAGCAGCCCGCTGGGAGAGCCCCAGCATTTT.